Reported below is one T cell receptor beta chain. The CDR3 length is 13 residues. Unmatched junction bases numbered 2, after V lost 5 bases and J lost 5 bases. Germline CDR1 and CDR2: SGHTA and FQGNSA. TCRdb reprocessed the RT-PCR reads via MiXCR and lists one record per CDR3 protein. The data show almost 700,000 distinct CDR3 sequences, approximately 14% seen once. The receptor was derived from a female donor in good health, serving as a healthy control. The rearrangement joins TRBV7-2 to TRBJ2-7; 11 nucleotides match TRBD1. Sequenced material: memory CD4+ T cells from blood. DNA for the CDR3: TGTGCCAGCAGCGGACAGGGGGCCCACGAGCAGTACTTC. This encodes CASSGQGAHEQYF.